This T cell receptor (beta chain) was identified during a study of prognosis after radiotherapy for stage I lung cancer. The overall study: The enrollment of patients with stage I non-small cell lung cancer occurred between April 2018 and early 2019. Findings of the study overall: Reportedly, the usage of TRBV and TRBJ genes was not the same in patients with and without metastases. It was in patients who developed distant metastases that Shannon entropy after stereotactic body radiation therapy was lower.

This CDR3 has 15 amino acids. Germline V gene sequence: CDR1 MNHNS, CDR2 SASEGT. From genomic DNA, two-round multiplex PCR was used to amplify TCR beta CDR3. It was primers specific to each TRBV and TRBJ gene that first-round PCR used. TCRdb processed the multiplex PCR reads anew with MiXCR; each CDR3 protein has one entry. The sample has tens of thousands of distinct CDR3 sequences, more than 45% seen once. Of note for this clonotype: The target antigen is unknown. The junction departs from germline at one end; a sequencing error may be responsible.

The chain combines TRBV6-1 with TRBJ2-7; perhaps D is TRBD1 or TRBD2 (6 bases each). This receptor was taken from a donor aged 50 or older with non-small cell lung cancer. The specimen was PBMCs, collected before or after stereotactic body radiation therapy (not recorded which). CDR3 amino acids: CAISELSGAPYEQYF. CDR3 bases: TGTGCCATCAGTGAATTGTCGGGGGCCCCCTACGAGCAGTACTTC.